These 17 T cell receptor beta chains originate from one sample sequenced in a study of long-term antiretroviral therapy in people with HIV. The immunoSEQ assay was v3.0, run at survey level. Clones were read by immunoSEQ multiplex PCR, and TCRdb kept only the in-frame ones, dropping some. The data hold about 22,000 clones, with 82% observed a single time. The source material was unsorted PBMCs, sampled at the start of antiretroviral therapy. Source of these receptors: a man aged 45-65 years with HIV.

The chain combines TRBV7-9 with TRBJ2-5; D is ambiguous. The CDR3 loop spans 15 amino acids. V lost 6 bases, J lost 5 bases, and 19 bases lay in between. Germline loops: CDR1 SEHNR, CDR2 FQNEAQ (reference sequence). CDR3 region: CASRHRTDQGETQYF. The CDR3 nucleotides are TGTGCCAGCAGACACCGGACGGACCAAGGGGAGACCCAGTACTTC.

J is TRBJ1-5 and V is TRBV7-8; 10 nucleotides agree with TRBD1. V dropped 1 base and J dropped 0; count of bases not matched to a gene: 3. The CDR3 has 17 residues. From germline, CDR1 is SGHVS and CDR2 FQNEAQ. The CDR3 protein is CASSLVGTGDSNQPQHF. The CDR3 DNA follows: TGTGCCAGCAGCTTAGTAGGGACAGGGGATAGCAATCAGCCCCAGCATTTT.

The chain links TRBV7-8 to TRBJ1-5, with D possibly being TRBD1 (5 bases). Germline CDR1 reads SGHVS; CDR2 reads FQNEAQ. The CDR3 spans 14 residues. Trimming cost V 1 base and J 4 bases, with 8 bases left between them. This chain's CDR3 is CASSLGQGNQPQHF. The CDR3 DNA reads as TGTGCCAGCAGCTTAGGGCAGGGTAATCAGCCCCAGCATTTT.

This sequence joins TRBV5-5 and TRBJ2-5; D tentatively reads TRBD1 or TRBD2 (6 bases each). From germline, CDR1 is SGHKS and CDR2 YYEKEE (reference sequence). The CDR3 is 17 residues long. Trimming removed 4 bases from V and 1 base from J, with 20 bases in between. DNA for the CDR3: TGTGCCAGCAGCCAAGGGGGGCAGGGGACTCTCCAAGAGACCCAGTACTTC. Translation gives CASSQGGQGTLQETQYF.

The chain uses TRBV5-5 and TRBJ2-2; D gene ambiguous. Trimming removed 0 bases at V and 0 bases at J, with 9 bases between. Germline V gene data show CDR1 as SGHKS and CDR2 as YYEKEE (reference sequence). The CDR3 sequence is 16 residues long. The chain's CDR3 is CASSLVVQTNTGELFF. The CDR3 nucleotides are TGTGCCAGCAGCTTGGTGGTGCAGACGAACACCGGGGAGCTGTTTTTT.

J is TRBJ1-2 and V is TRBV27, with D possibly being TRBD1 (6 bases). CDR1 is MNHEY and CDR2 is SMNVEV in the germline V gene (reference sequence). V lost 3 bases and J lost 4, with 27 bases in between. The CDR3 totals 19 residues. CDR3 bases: TGTGCCAGCAGTTTCGGATCGGGTGTAAGGGGGTCGTGGGGCTATGGCTACACCTTC. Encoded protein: CASSFGSGVRGSWGYGYTF.

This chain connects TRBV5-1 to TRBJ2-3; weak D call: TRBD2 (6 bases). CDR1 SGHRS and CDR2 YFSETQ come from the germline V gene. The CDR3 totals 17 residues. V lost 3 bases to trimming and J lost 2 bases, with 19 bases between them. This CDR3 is CASSSAGLGGHTDTQYF. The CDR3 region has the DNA TGCGCCAGCAGCTCTGCGGGCCTAGGAGGGCACACAGATACGCAGTATTTT.

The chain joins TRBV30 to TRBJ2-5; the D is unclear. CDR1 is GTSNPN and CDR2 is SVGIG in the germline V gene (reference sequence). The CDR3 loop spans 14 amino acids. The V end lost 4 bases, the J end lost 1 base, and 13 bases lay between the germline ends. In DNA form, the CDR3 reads TGTGCCTGGATTACCGGAAGCCTCCAAGAGACCCAGTACTTC. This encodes CAWITGSLQETQYF. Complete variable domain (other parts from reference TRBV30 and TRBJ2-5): SQTIHQWPATLVQPVGSPLSLECTVEGTSNPNLYWYRQAAGRGLQLLFYSVGIGQISSEVPQNLSASRPQDRQFILSSKKLLLSDSGFYLCAWITGSLQETQYFGPGTRLLVL.

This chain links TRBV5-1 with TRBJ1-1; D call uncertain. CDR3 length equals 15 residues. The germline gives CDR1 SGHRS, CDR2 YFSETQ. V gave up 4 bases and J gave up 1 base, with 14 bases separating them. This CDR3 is CASSLGITRNTEAFF. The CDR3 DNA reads TGCGCCAGCAGCCTGGGGATTACGAGGAACACTGAAGCTTTCTTT.

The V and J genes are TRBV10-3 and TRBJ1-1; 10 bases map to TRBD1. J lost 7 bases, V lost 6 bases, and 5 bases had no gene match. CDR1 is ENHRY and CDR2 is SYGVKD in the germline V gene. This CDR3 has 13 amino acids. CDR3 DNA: TGTGCCATCAGCGACGGACAGGGGGGTGAAGCTTTCTTT. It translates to CAISDGQGGEAFF.

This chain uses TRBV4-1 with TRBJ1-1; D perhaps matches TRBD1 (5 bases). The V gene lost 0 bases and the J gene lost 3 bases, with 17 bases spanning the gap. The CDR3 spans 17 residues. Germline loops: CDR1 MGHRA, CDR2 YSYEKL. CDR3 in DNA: TGCGCCAGCAGCCAAGATGGGGCAGGGAGGAGATACACTGAAGCTTTCTTT. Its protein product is CASSQDGAGRRYTEAFF.

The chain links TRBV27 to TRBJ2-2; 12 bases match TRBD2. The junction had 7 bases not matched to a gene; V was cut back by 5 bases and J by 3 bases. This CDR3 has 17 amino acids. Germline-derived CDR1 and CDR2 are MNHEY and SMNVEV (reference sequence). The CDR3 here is CASSGLAGGPHTGELFF. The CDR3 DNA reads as TGTGCCAGCAGTGGCCTAGCGGGAGGGCCTCACACCGGGGAGCTGTTTTTT.

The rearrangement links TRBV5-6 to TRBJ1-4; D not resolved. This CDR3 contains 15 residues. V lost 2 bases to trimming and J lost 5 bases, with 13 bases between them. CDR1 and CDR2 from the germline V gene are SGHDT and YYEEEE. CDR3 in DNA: TGTGCCAGCAGCTTCGGGAGACTAGACAATGAAAAACTGTTTTTT. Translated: CASSFGRLDNEKLFF.

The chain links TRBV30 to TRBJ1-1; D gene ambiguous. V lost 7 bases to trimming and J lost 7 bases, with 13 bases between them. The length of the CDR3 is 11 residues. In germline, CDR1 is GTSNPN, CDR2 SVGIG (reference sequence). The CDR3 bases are TGTGCCTTCTCCCCGGGGTTTGAAGCTTTCTTT. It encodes CAFSPGFEAFF. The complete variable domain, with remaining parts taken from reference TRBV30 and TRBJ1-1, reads SQTIHQWPATLVQPVGSPLSLECTVEGTSNPNLYWYRQAAGRGLQLLFYSVGIGQISSEVPQNLSASRPQDRQFILSSKKLLLSDSGFYLCAFSPGFEAFFGQGTRLTVV.

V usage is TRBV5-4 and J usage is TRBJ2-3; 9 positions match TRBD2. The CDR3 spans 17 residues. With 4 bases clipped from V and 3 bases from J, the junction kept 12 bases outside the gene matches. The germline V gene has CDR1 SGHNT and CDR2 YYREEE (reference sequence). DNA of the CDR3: TGTGCCAGCAGCCAGTCCTATAGCGGGGGAGCAACAGATACGCAGTATTTT. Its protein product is CASSQSYSGGATDTQYF.

The CDR3 bases are TGTGCCAGCAGCTTAGGCGGGACTAGCTGGAGTGAGCAGTTCTTC. This encodes CASSLGGTSWSEQFF. V usage is TRBV5-4 and J usage is TRBJ2-1; TRBD2 matches at 9 bases. The germline gives CDR1 SGHNT, CDR2 YYREEE (reference sequence). The CDR3 length is 15 residues. V shed 2 bases, J shed 9 bases, and the junction held 9 bases outside the gene matches.

The CDR3 loop is CASSGGSGPQWETQYF. DNA of the CDR3: TGTGCCAGCAGCGGGGGTAGCGGTCCTCAGTGGGAGACCCAGTACTTC. The rearrangement uses TRBV7-8 and TRBJ2-5; tentatively, D is TRBD2 (6 bases). The CDR3 has 16 residues. CDR1 and CDR2 (germline): SGHVS, FQNEAQ. The V end lost 5 bases, the J end lost 5 bases, and 21 bases lay between the germline ends.